A selection of T cell receptor beta chains follows, all from one sample in a study of control samples from healthy donors and cancer patients. Data came from immunoSEQ multiplex PCR; TCRdb stores just in-frame clones and leaves some out. The table records about 110,000 clones, around 80% of them present only once. The source material was blood. The receptors here all came from a man between 18 and 29 years old in good health. Both conserved end residues are part of each CDR3. D genes are given only for firm matches. Clone size is given for some rows only: seen once, a few or many times, or a class if the clone is expanded.

clone_size: NA; j_call: TRBJ2-7; v_call: TRBV28; d_call: NA; cdr3_nt: TGTGCCAGCAGTTTGGGTGGACGGACTACTCGGGAGCAGTACTTC; cdr3_aa: CASSLGGRTTREQYF
clone_size: NA; j_call: TRBJ1-2; v_call: TRBV29-1; d_call: TRBD1; cdr3_nt: TGCAGCGTTGGGAGACAGGGGGACGGCTACACCTTC; cdr3_aa: CSVGRQGDGYTF
clone_size: NA; j_call: TRBJ2-5; v_call: TRBV7-9; d_call: NA; cdr3_nt: TGTGCCAGCAGCTTAGACGGGGCCCCAAGACAAGAGACCCAGTACTTC; cdr3_aa: CASSLDGAPRQETQYF
clone_size: NA; j_call: TRBJ1-1; v_call: TRBV15; d_call: NA; cdr3_nt: TGTGCCACCAGCAGACCTCCTAGGGAATTTTGGGGGAACACTGAAGCTTTCTTT; cdr3_aa: CATSRPPREFWGNTEAFF
clone_size: NA; j_call: TRBJ1-3; v_call: TRBV28; d_call: NA; cdr3_nt: TGTGCCAGCCTCGGGGCATCTGGAAACACCATATATTTT; cdr3_aa: CASLGASGNTIYF
clone_size: NA; j_call: TRBJ1-4; v_call: TRBV18; d_call: TRBD1; cdr3_nt: TGTGCCAGCTCACCACAACGTACCGGGACAGGAGAAAAACTGTTTTTT; cdr3_aa: CASSPQRTGTGEKLFF
clone_size: NA; j_call: TRBJ1-5; v_call: TRBV24-1; d_call: NA; cdr3_nt: TGTGCCACCAGTGACGGAAATCAGCCCCAGCATTTT; cdr3_aa: CATSDGNQPQHF
clone_size: NA; j_call: TRBJ1-1; v_call: TRBV3-1/TRBV3-2; d_call: TRBD1; cdr3_nt: TGTGCCAGCAGCCAAGCAGGACAGGCGGTTACTTTCTTT; cdr3_aa: CASSQAGQAVTFF
clone_size: NA; j_call: TRBJ1-5; v_call: TRBV5-6; d_call: NA; cdr3_nt: TGTGCCAGCAGCTTGGCGGCAGGGCAAACTAATCAGCCCCAGCATTTT; cdr3_aa: CASSLAAGQTNQPQHF
clone_size: NA; j_call: TRBJ2-2; v_call: TRBV14; d_call: NA; cdr3_nt: TGTGCCAGCAGCCGACGGGTCGGGGTGAACACCGGGGAGCTGTTTTTT; cdr3_aa: CASSRRVGVNTGELFF
clone_size: NA; j_call: TRBJ1-1; v_call: TRBV4-3; d_call: NA; cdr3_nt: TGCGCCAGCAGCCAAGACCCGCCCGGAATTGGGAACACTGAAGCTTTCTTT; cdr3_aa: CASSQDPPGIGNTEAFF
clone_size: NA; j_call: TRBJ2-3; v_call: TRBV2; d_call: TRBD2; cdr3_nt: TGTGCCGGGAGGGGGGCTAGCGGGACATCCGCTAGCACAGATACGCAGTATTTT; cdr3_aa: CAGRGASGTSASTDTQYF
clone_size: once; j_call: TRBJ2-3; v_call: TRBV29-1; d_call: NA; cdr3_nt: TGCAGCGTTAAAAGGGACGGGGGCAGGCTGAGCACAGATACGCAGTATTTT; cdr3_aa: CSVKRDGGRLSTDTQYF
clone_size: NA; j_call: TRBJ2-1; v_call: TRBV9; d_call: TRBD2; cdr3_nt: TGTGCCAGCAGCGTAGGGGCTAGCGGGGGGTTTTATGAGCAGTTCTTC; cdr3_aa: CASSVGASGGFYEQFF
clone_size: NA; j_call: TRBJ1-6; v_call: TRBV19; d_call: NA; cdr3_nt: TGTGCCAGTAGTATAGATCTACACTCACCCCTCCACTTT; cdr3_aa: CASSIDLHSPLHF
clone_size: NA; j_call: TRBJ2-1; v_call: TRBV9; d_call: NA; cdr3_nt: TGTGCCAGCAGCCCCCAATATAGGACCTACAATGAGCAGTTCTTC; cdr3_aa: CASSPQYRTYNEQFF
clone_size: NA; j_call: TRBJ1-1; v_call: TRBV11-3; d_call: NA; cdr3_nt: TGTGCCAGCAGCTTAGGGGGAAACACTGAAGCTTTCTTT; cdr3_aa: CASSLGGNTEAFF
clone_size: NA; j_call: TRBJ1-1; v_call: TRBV12-3/TRBV12-4; d_call: NA; cdr3_nt: TGTGCCAGCAGCTACAAGGGCAAAGCTTTCTTT; cdr3_aa: CASSYKGKAFF
clone_size: NA; j_call: TRBJ1-3; v_call: TRBV10-3; d_call: TRBD1; cdr3_nt: TGTGCCATCGGGGACAGGGTCAGCTCTGGAAACACCATATATTTT; cdr3_aa: CAIGDRVSSGNTIYF
clone_size: NA; j_call: TRBJ1-2; v_call: TRBV19; d_call: NA; cdr3_nt: TGTGCCAGTAGTAAGATTATTGGGGCCGGATATGGCTACACCTTC; cdr3_aa: CASSKIIGAGYGYTF
clone_size: few; j_call: TRBJ1-6; v_call: TRBV3-1/TRBV3-2; d_call: NA; cdr3_nt: TGTGCCAGCAGCCAAGGGCTCCAGGGTCATAATTCACCCCTCCACTTT; cdr3_aa: CASSQGLQGHNSPLHF
clone_size: NA; j_call: TRBJ2-2; v_call: TRBV11-2; d_call: NA; cdr3_nt: TGTGCCAGCAGCCGGTGGGGTAGCGAGGACACCGGGGAGCTGTTTTTT; cdr3_aa: CASSRWGSEDTGELFF
clone_size: NA; j_call: TRBJ2-5; v_call: TRBV20-1; d_call: NA; cdr3_nt: TGCAGTGCTAGTTTGGGGGCCCAGTACTTC; cdr3_aa: CSASLGAQYF
clone_size: NA; j_call: TRBJ2-5; v_call: TRBV6-2/TRBV6-3; d_call: NA; cdr3_nt: TGTGCCAGCAGTCCCCGGGAGCAAGAGACCCAGTACTTC; cdr3_aa: CASSPREQETQYF
clone_size: once; j_call: TRBJ1-1; v_call: TRBV7-8; d_call: NA; cdr3_nt: TGTGCCAGCAGCTTAGGCCAAACTAGGGACACTACAGCTTTCTTT; cdr3_aa: CASSLGQTRDTTAFF
clone_size: NA; j_call: TRBJ2-6; v_call: TRBV4-1; d_call: NA; cdr3_nt: TGCGCCAGCAGCCAAGCGTATTCTGGGGCCAACGTCCTGACTTTC; cdr3_aa: CASSQAYSGANVLTF
clone_size: once; j_call: TRBJ1-3; v_call: TRBV27; d_call: TRBD1; cdr3_nt: TGTGCCAGCAGTCATACAGGGGGCTCTGGAAACACCATATATTTT; cdr3_aa: CASSHTGGSGNTIYF
clone_size: NA; j_call: TRBJ2-3; v_call: TRBV5-4; d_call: NA; cdr3_nt: TGTGCCAGCAGCTTGGATCTAGCAACAGATACGCAGTATTTT; cdr3_aa: CASSLDLATDTQYF
clone_size: NA; j_call: TRBJ2-3; v_call: TRBV27; d_call: NA; cdr3_nt: TGTGCCAGCAGTTTATTTGTCGGGACCGCAACAGATACGCAGTATTTT; cdr3_aa: CASSLFVGTATDTQYF
clone_size: few; j_call: TRBJ1-2; v_call: TRBV6-5; d_call: TRBD1; cdr3_nt: TGTGCCAGCAGTTACTCATCCCCAGGGGGCGACGGCTACACCTTC; cdr3_aa: CASSYSSPGGDGYTF
clone_size: NA; j_call: TRBJ1-2; v_call: TRBV19; d_call: NA; cdr3_nt: TGTGCCAGTAGTATTGGACTCTTCTATGGCTACACCTTC; cdr3_aa: CASSIGLFYGYTF
clone_size: NA; j_call: TRBJ2-3; v_call: TRBV27; d_call: TRBD2; cdr3_nt: TGTGCCAGCAGTACGTGGACTAGCGGGGACACAGATACGCAGTATTTT; cdr3_aa: CASSTWTSGDTDTQYF